This T cell receptor beta chain was observed in a study of blood T cell repertoires in COVID-19 (dated by TCRdb to 2020 to 2021). At the level of the whole study: Collaborator samples came from the United States, Italy and Spain and covered acute and convalescent phases of COVID-19. The prospective study material was composed of cDNA or gDNA derived from T cells, B-cell-depleted T cells, or PBMCs. Deeply sampled blood TCRbeta repertoires from subjects exposed to, actively infected with, or recovered from COVID-19 were included in the dataset. The repertoires were released in a freely available public database intended as a resource for research on the immune response to SARS-CoV-2. The samples were drawn from the first 160 participants of the ongoing ImmuneRACE study and from roughly 1,300 subjects provided by 6 global collaborators. Sample metadata almost always included a de-identified subject ID, COVID-19 status, age in years and sex. HLA class I and class II types, where available, came from metadata supplied by the sample provider rather than from assay-based typing.

Broader findings and caveats from the paper: The amount of clinical and demographic metadata varied by source and participant and was provided uncurated.

In regard to this clone: No antigen is known for it. The input lacks base qualities; no much larger clone sits a single base away.

One collaborating source in Seattle enrolled patients while the patients were actively infected and followed the patients over time throughout the course of disease. Each collaborating institution followed its own protocols to collect whole blood in K2EDTA tubes. For TCRbeta analysis, collaborators shipped samples in one of three forms: frozen whole blood, isolated PBMCs, or DNA extracted from either of those sample types. TCRbeta CDR3 regions were amplified from genomic DNA using the immunoSEQ Assay, a bias-controlled multiplex PCR. Per the original workflow: Within the assay, amplification of reference gene primers was used to estimate how many nucleated cells each sample contained. Sequence reads were collapsed and filtered to measure the absolute abundance of every unique TCRbeta CDR3 rearrangement. For each sample, productive Simpson clonality was calculated as the square root of Simpson's diversity index across productive rearrangements. Drawn from immuneACCESS, this table holds only the in-frame rearrangements with V and J called that TCRdb kept. Clones are partly lost; checked studies trace under half to an unresolved V gene and leave the rest unexplained. Clone size and the V and J calls come from that table; the DNA yielded D and trimming. The sample yields more than 250,000 clones; about 87% were counted once. The top ten constitute about 6% of the sample.

The receptor was derived from a woman aged 45-65 years with COVID-19, enrolled during active disease. The sample was peripheral blood.

CDR3 sequence: CASRIPGLARNEQFF. Here is the DNA: TGTGCCAGTAGGATACCGGGACTAGCACGTAATGAGCAGTTCTTC. The chain links TRBV19 with TRBJ2-1; 9 junctional bases match TRBD2. The junction shows trimming of 6 bases on V and 7 bases on J, and the gene matches do not reach 10 bases of it. CDR1 and CDR2 are read off the germline V gene (reference sequence) as LNHDA and SQIVND. The CDR3 runs 15 residues from the cysteine to the phenylalanine. The only DNA kept is the CDR3, 45 bases in frame from the first base.